This TCR beta chain originates from a study of T cells after yellow fever vaccination. On the study more broadly: SMART-Seq v4 Ultra Low Input handled preparation of low-cell-number fractions. Study-wide points: Within FACS-sorted repertoires, abundant clonotypes contaminating from the bulk population could be present.

5'RACE template switching generated TCR cDNA, adding a universal primer site and UMIs. A single record per CDR3 protein comes from TCRdb applying MiXCR to the 5' RACE reads. The table records around 350,000 distinct CDR3 sequences, around 6.5% of them present only once. Trimming cost V 3 bases and J 8 bases; bases outside gene matches: 6. CDR3 length equals 15 residues. Germline-derived CDR1 and CDR2 are SGHAT and FQNNGV. This clonotype was counted ten times or more. Antigen unknown. This TCR was sampled from a man aged 25 to 40 who received the YFV17D yellow fever vaccine. The sequenced sample was PBMCs, obtained 5 days after the yellow fever booster vaccination. The chain joins TRBV11-2 to TRBJ2-1; 11 bases match TRBD2. DNA for the CDR3: TGTGCCAGCAGCTTGGGTAGCGGGAGGGCTTATGAGCAGTTCTTC. As protein: CASSLGSGRAYEQFF. Looking up the rest from reference TRBV11-2 and TRBJ2-1 gives the full variable domain: EAGVAQSPRYKIIEKRQSVAFWCNPISGHATLYWYQQILGQGPKLLIQFQNNGVVDDSQLPKDRFSAERLKGVDSTLKIQPAKLEDSAVYLCASSLGSGRAYEQFFGPGTRLTVL.